The 24 T cell receptor beta chains below come from one sample, sequenced in a study of blood T cell repertoires in COVID-19. Using immunoSEQ multiplex PCR, the repertoire was profiled, and TCRdb retains in-frame clones only, with some absent. The sample contains tens of thousands of clones, almost 90% of which appear only once. Sequenced input: peripheral blood. These receptors all stem from a woman of 80 years or more with active or convalescent COVID-19.

DNA of the CDR3: TGCGCCAGCAGCTTGTTGGTCCGGGGATATAGCACAGATACGCAGTATTTT. Amino acid sequence: CASSLLVRGYSTDTQYF. V and J are TRBV5-1 and TRBJ2-3; maybe TRBD2 (5 bases). Germline-derived CDR1 and CDR2 are SGHRS and YFSETQ. V was trimmed by 1 base and J by 0 bases, leaving 15 bases between them. The CDR3 is made up of 17 amino acids. Full variable domain (missing parts from reference TRBV5-1 and TRBJ2-3): KAGVTQTPRYLIKTRGQQVTLSCSPISGHRSVSWYQQTPGQGLQFLFEYFSETQRNKGNFPGRFSGRQFSNSRSEMNVSTLELGDSALYLCASSLLVRGYSTDTQYFGPGTRLTVL.

The rearrangement joins TRBV6-1 to TRBJ1-2; 8 bases align to TRBD1. With 0 bases clipped from V and 0 bases from J, the junction kept 6 bases outside the gene matches. The germline V gene has CDR1 MNHNS and CDR2 SASEGT. The CDR3 consists of 17 residues. In nucleotides, the CDR3 is TGTGCCAGCAGTGAAGCTAGGACAGGGCGCTCTAACTATGGCTACACCTTC. Translating gives CASSEARTGRSNYGYTF.

The chain links TRBV27 to TRBJ2-7; a possible D gene is TRBD2 (5 bases). The germline gives CDR1 MNHEY, CDR2 SMNVEV (reference sequence). CDR3 length: 13 amino acids. The germline V and J ends were trimmed by 1 base and 7 bases, with 11 bases remaining between them. In nucleotides, the CDR3 is TGTGCCAGCAGTTTATGGATTTCGGGGGAGCAGTACTTC. It translates to CASSLWISGEQYF.

The chain joins TRBV27 to TRBJ1-2, with 7 positions matching TRBD1. Trimming cost V 2 bases and J 4 bases; bases outside gene matches: 1. CDR1 is MNHEY and CDR2 is SMNVEV in the germline V gene (reference sequence). CDR3 size: 13 residues. The DNA for the CDR3 is TGTGCCAGCAGTTTAAGACAGGGCTATGGCTACACCTTC. As protein: CASSLRQGYGYTF.

This chain links TRBV3-1 (or the pseudogene TRBV3-2) with TRBJ2-2; 7 nucleotides match TRBD1. V shed 6 bases, J shed 6 bases, and the junction held 10 bases outside the gene matches. CDR3 length: 15 amino acids. Germline values: CDR1 LGHDT, CDR2 YNNKEL (reference sequence). The CDR3 nucleotides are TGTGCCAGCAGGGACAGGCCCAACGTGCCCGGGGAGCTGTTTTTT. Encoded protein: CASRDRPNVPGELFF.

The chain recombines TRBV19 with TRBJ1-2; D possibly corresponds to TRBD1 (5 bases). This CDR3 spans 14 amino acids. V lost 5 bases to trimming and J lost 4 bases, with 14 bases between them. Germline CDR1 and CDR2: LNHDA and SQIVND (reference sequence). The CDR3, as DNA: TGTGCCAGTAGTCGGGCAGGGCCATTCTATGGCTACACCTTC. Its translation: CASSRAGPFYGYTF. Filled out from reference TRBV19 and TRBJ1-2, the complete variable domain reads DGGITQSPKYLFRKEGQNVTLSCEQNLNHDAMYWYRQDPGQGLRLIYYSQIVNDFQKGDIAEGYSVSREKKESFPLTVTSAQKNPTAFYLCASSRAGPFYGYTFGSGTRLTVV.

J is TRBJ2-2 and V is TRBV7-2; D uncertain. CDR3 length: 14 residues. V was shortened by 1 base and J by 1 base, with 4 bases between the two germline ends. CDR1 is SGHTA, CDR2 FQGNSA, per germline. CDR3 region: CASSLVRNTGELFF. DNA of the CDR3: TGTGCCAGCAGCTTAGTTAGGAACACCGGGGAGCTGTTTTTT.

CDR3: CASSAGDAAYEQYF. DNA of the CDR3: TGCGCCAGCAGCGCCGGGGATGCCGCGTACGAGCAGTACTTC. The V call is TRBV4-1, the J call TRBJ2-7; the D gene is possibly TRBD2 (5 bases). The V gene lost 5 bases and the J gene lost 4 bases, with 15 bases spanning the gap. The CDR3 is 14 amino acids. The germline V gene encodes CDR1 MGHRA and CDR2 YSYEKL.

This chain connects TRBV7-2 to TRBJ2-7; 11 bases are shared with TRBD2. Germline CDR1 and CDR2: SGHTA and FQGNSA. This CDR3 is 17 amino acids long. After removal of 5 bases from V and 4 bases from J, the junction contained 13 bases not matched to a gene. The CDR3 here is CASSRALAGGKVYEQYF. DNA of the CDR3: TGTGCCAGCAGCAGAGCGCTAGCGGGAGGAAAGGTGTACGAGCAGTACTTC.

The chain is built from TRBV10-1 and TRBJ1-5; 7 bases agree with TRBD1. CDR3 length: 14 amino acids. V lost 10 bases to trimming and J lost 5 bases; unmatched junction nucleotides: 11. Per germline, CDR1 WNHNN and CDR2 SYGVQD (reference sequence). This chain's CDR3 is CATSGTEVYQPQHF. CDR3 sequence (DNA): TGCGCCACCTCCGGGACAGAGGTTTATCAGCCCCAGCATTTT.

V is TRBV5-1 and J is TRBJ2-1, with 8 positions matching TRBD1. V gave up 1 base and J gave up 2 bases; unmatched junction bases: 2. CDR1 and CDR2 (germline): SGHRS, YFSETQ. The CDR3 consists of 15 residues. The CDR3: CASSLPGGAYNEQFF. The CDR3 nucleotides read TGCGCCAGCAGCTTGCCAGGGGGCGCCTACAATGAGCAGTTCTTC.

This clone was seen only once. The V gene is TRBV6-2 or TRBV6-3, the J gene TRBJ2-5; weak D call: TRBD1 (7 bases). Germline V CDR1 and CDR2: MNHEY, SVGEGT. The CDR3 runs to 15 residues. V lost 2 bases, J lost 4 bases, and 14 bases lay in between. DNA for the CDR3: TGTGCCAGCAGTTACGCAGGGGGAGGTGGAGAGACCCAGTACTTC. Amino acid sequence: CASSYAGGGGETQYF.

V gene TRBV5-1 combines with J gene TRBJ1-5, with D maybe TRBD1 (6 bases). There are 16 residues in the CDR3. V lost 5 bases and J 3 bases, leaving 18 bases between the germline ends. The V gene's germline CDR1 is SGHRS and CDR2 YFSETQ. The CDR3 spells CASRGGGLRDNQPQHF. CDR3 bases: TGCGCCAGCAGGGGTGGGGGCCTCAGGGACAATCAGCCCCAGCATTTT.

J is TRBJ2-1 and V is TRBV28; D perhaps matches TRBD1 (6 bases). V was pared by 8 bases and J by 0 bases, with 14 bases between. The CDR3 has 15 amino acids. Germline V gene data show CDR1 as MDHEN and CDR2 as SYDVKM. The CDR3 DNA follows: TGTGCCAGCCGAGGGGGAGCGCGCTCCTACAATGAGCAGTTCTTC. Its protein is CASRGGARSYNEQFF.

V gene TRBV6-6 combines with J gene TRBJ2-1, with no clear D. This CDR3 has 11 residues. Per the germline V gene, CDR1 is MNHNY and CDR2 is SVGAGI (reference sequence). V shed 1 base and J shed 9 bases, with 4 bases lying between them. Here the CDR3 DNA reads TGTGCCAGCAGTTACTATAGTGAGCAGTTCTTC. Its protein is CASSYYSEQFF.

The chain links TRBV7-7 to TRBJ2-1, with TRBD2 identical over 9 bases. Unmatched junction bases numbered 4, after V lost 2 bases and J lost 5 bases. Germline values: CDR1 SSHAT, CDR2 FNYEAQ (reference sequence). The CDR3 is 15 amino acids. The CDR3 coding sequence is TGTGCCAGCAGCTTAAATCTAGCGGGGAACAATGAGCAGTTCTTC. Amino acid sequence: CASSLNLAGNNEQFF.

This chain connects TRBV7-2 to TRBJ1-2; tentative D call: TRBD1 (5 bases). Germline CDR1 and CDR2: SGHTA and FQGNSA. Deletions cut 4 bases from V and 6 bases from J, with 15 bases between. This CDR3 contains 14 residues. CDR3 DNA sequence: TGTGCCAGCAGCTCGCGGGACTTTAGGGATGGCTACACCTTC. Translating gives CASSSRDFRDGYTF.

The chain recombines TRBV21-1 with TRBJ2-7; the table's D call of TRBD2 was not tested on the DNA. TRBV21-1 corresponds to a pseudogene. CDR3 length: 18 amino acids. The CDR3 region has the DNA TGTGCCAGCAGGAAAAAAAAAGGGGCGGGACTAATAACCTACGAGCAGTACTTC. Translating it yields CASRKKKGAGLITYEQYF.

This chain links TRBV28 with TRBJ2-2, with a possible D match to TRBD2 (6 bases). Germline V CDR1 and CDR2: MDHEN, SYDVKM. V lost 6 bases, J lost 6 bases, and 11 bases lay in between. The CDR3 sequence is 13 residues long. This CDR3 reads CASRPRGSGELFF. The CDR3 DNA reads as TGTGCCAGCAGACCCCGGGGGTCCGGGGAGCTGTTTTTT.

This chain links TRBV6-5 with TRBJ1-4, with TRBD1 matching 9 bases. The CDR3 consists of 15 residues. V lost 5 bases and J lost 0; bases outside the gene matches: 1. The V gene's germline CDR1 is MNHEY and CDR2 SVGAGI. The CDR3 region is CASSRQGATNEKLFF. The CDR3 DNA sequence: TGTGCCAGCAGTAGACAGGGGGCAACTAATGAAAAACTGTTTTTT.

The J gene is TRBJ1-5, the V gene TRBV6-2 or TRBV6-3; 10 bases agree with TRBD1. Per germline, CDR1 MNHEY and CDR2 SVGEGT. The J segment lost 3 bases and the V segment lost 4 bases, leaving 6 bases of the junction unmatched. The CDR3 has 16 residues. DNA for the CDR3: TGTGCCAGCAGTTCCGGACAGGGGGTTGACAATCAGCCCCAGCATTTT. It specifies CASSSGQGVDNQPQHF.

V usage is TRBV11-2 and J usage is TRBJ1-1, with D tentatively TRBD1 (6 bases). Germline assignment: CDR1 SGHAT and CDR2 FQNNGV. This CDR3 region has 14 residues. V was pared by 5 bases and J by 4 bases, with 14 bases between. This CDR3 reads CASSPFTGSTEAFF. The DNA for the CDR3 is TGTGCCAGCAGCCCTTTCACAGGGTCCACTGAAGCTTTCTTT.

The table lists this clone with a few counts. This rearrangement joins TRBV28 to TRBJ2-6; a possible D gene is TRBD1 (5 bases). Germline V gene data show CDR1 as MDHEN and CDR2 as SYDVKM. CDR3 length: 16 amino acids. V was trimmed by 8 bases and J by 1 base, leaving 15 bases between them. The CDR3 loop reads CASRPQGKSGANVLTF. The CDR3 DNA reads TGTGCCAGCCGACCCCAGGGAAAGTCTGGGGCCAACGTCCTGACTTTC.

The rearrangement links TRBV7-8 to TRBJ2-5, with D unclear. The V end was cut by 5 bases, the J end by 5 bases, with 15 bases between. Germline CDR1 is SGHVS and CDR2 is FQNEAQ. The CDR3 covers 14 residues. The chain's CDR3 is CASSPGDHGETQYF. Here the CDR3 DNA reads TGTGCCAGCAGCCCCGGTGACCACGGGGAGACCCAGTACTTC.